Following are 13 T cell receptor beta chains from one sample sequenced in a study of T cell repertoires in cytomegalovirus infection. TCRdb re-called the reads through MiXCR, storing one row per CDR3 protein. Of about 200,000 distinct CDR3 sequences listed, about a tenth are singletons. The sample comprised PBMCs. The receptors stem from a human donor in good health (CMV status not recorded). Some clones in this sample may be carry-over from other donors' samples.

This clonotype was counted many times. For the CDR3, the DNA is TGTGCCAGCAGTTTAGCGGTAGGGACTAGCGGGGGGGCCCTAGAGACCCAGTACTTC. This translates into CASSLAVGTSGGALETQYF. The chain uses TRBV12-3 or TRBV12-4 and TRBJ2-5; 16 positions match TRBD2. The CDR3 length is 19 residues. The trim removed 0 bases at V and 4 bases at J, leaving 8 bases unmatched.

This clonotype was observed a handful of times. The V gene is TRBV18, the J gene TRBJ2-1; D unresolved. CDR1 and CDR2 (germline): KGHSH, LQKENI. This CDR3 is built from 14 residues. Trimming cost V 3 bases and J 0 bases, with 6 bases left between them. The CDR3 loop reads CASSPKSSYNEQFF. CDR3 nucleotides: TGTGCCAGCTCACCTAAGAGCTCCTACAATGAGCAGTTCTTC.

This clonotype was detected only a few times. This chain links TRBV6-2 or TRBV6-3 with TRBJ2-5; possible D gene TRBD1, 5 bases. The V and J ends lost 11 bases and 1 base respectively, with 14 bases between them. The CDR3 totals 13 residues. The germline V gene encodes CDR1 MNHEY and CDR2 SVGEGT. This CDR3 reads CAEEGHLQETQYF. In DNA, the CDR3 is TGTGCCGAAGAAGGACACCTCCAAGAGACCCAGTACTTC.

This clonotype was recorded at least ten times. V usage is TRBV7-2 and J usage is TRBJ1-1; 10 bases line up with TRBD1. V was clipped by 7 bases and J by 5 bases; unmatched bases: 13. CDR3 length: 16 amino acids. The germline CDR1 and CDR2 sequences are SGHTA and FQGNSA. The DNA of the CDR3 is TGTGCCAGCACCCGGGGTCACCCGGGACAGGGGACTGAAGCTTTCTTT. This translates into CASTRGHPGQGTEAFF.

This clonotype was picked up many times. The CDR3 DNA reads as TGTGCCAGCAGTCCCCAACTAGCGGGAGTCTTTTCAGATACGCAGTATTTT. Residues: CASSPQLAGVFSDTQYF. The V and J genes are TRBV7-2 and TRBJ2-3; 11 bases fit TRBD2. Germline loops: CDR1 SGHTA, CDR2 FQGNSA. V shed 6 bases and J 4 bases; nucleotides not matched to a gene: 12. CDR3 length: 17 amino acids.

This clonotype was observed at least ten times. The V gene is TRBV11-2, the J gene TRBJ1-1; D unresolved. The CDR3 extends over 15 amino acids. Germline V CDR1 and CDR2: SGHAT, FQNNGV. V lost 1 base and J lost 3, with 12 bases in between. For the CDR3, the DNA is TGTGCCAGCAGCTTAGGGCCGGCGGAGTACACTGAAGCTTTCTTT. It encodes CASSLGPAEYTEAFF.

The chain links TRBV7-2 to TRBJ2-7, with 11 bases identical to TRBD2. Germline V gene data show CDR1 as SGHTA and CDR2 as FQGNSA. The length of the CDR3 is 18 residues. J was trimmed by 7 bases and V by 0 bases; bases with no gene match: 14. The CDR3 coding sequence is TGTGCCAGCAGCTTAGCCATTTTAGCGGGAGGGGGGGGGGGGGAGCAGTACTTC. Its protein product is CASSLAILAGGGGGEQYF.

This clonotype was detected many times. This chain links TRBV7-2 with TRBJ2-3; perhaps TRBD1 as D (5 bases). V was pared by 1 base and J by 1 base, with 15 bases between. The CDR3 has 17 residues. In germline, CDR1 is SGHTA, CDR2 FQGNSA. Here the CDR3 DNA reads TGTGCCAGCAGCTTAGGTCCGAGTTCGACAGGCACAGATACGCAGTATTTT. Its translation: CASSLGPSSTGTDTQYF. The whole variable domain, remainder taken from reference TRBV7-2 and TRBJ2-3, is GAGVSQSPSNKVTEKGKDVELRCDPISGHTALYWYRQSLGQGLEFLIYFQGNSAPDKSGLPSDRFSAERTGGSVSTLTIQRTQQEDSAVYLCASSLGPSSTGTDTQYFGPGTRLTVL.

This clonotype was seen repeatedly, ten times or more. The rearrangement links TRBV19 to TRBJ2-1; TRBD1 is a possible D gene (5 bases). The length of the CDR3 is 15 residues. CDR1 and CDR2 from the germline V gene are LNHDA and SQIVND (reference sequence). Trimming cost V 3 bases and J 1 base, with 10 bases left between them. The CDR3 DNA reads TGTGCCAGTAGTATTTCGGCAGGGTCCTACAATGAGCAGTTCTTC. Its translation is CASSISAGSYNEQFF. The whole variable domain, remainder taken from reference TRBV19 and TRBJ2-1, is DGGITQSPKYLFRKEGQNVTLSCEQNLNHDAMYWYRQDPGQGLRLIYYSQIVNDFQKGDIAEGYSVSREKKESFPLTVTSAQKNPTAFYLCASSISAGSYNEQFFGPGTRLTVL.

This clonotype was picked up many times. The V call is TRBV9, the J call TRBJ2-5, with D perhaps TRBD2 (5 bases). The germline CDR1 and CDR2 sequences are SGDLS and YYNGEE. The CDR3 consists of 17 residues. V was trimmed by 3 bases and J by 2 bases, leaving 20 bases between them. CDR3 DNA sequence: TGTGCCAGCAGCGAGGGTGTCCGCGGTGGGAGTCAAGAGACCCAGTACTTC. Translated, it gives CASSEGVRGGSQETQYF.

Worth noting for this clonotype: This clone may be a read error of a much larger clone one base away. Without the conserved terminal phenylalanine or tryptophan, this CDR3 likely stems from a read error. The chain combines TRBV7-2 with TRBJ1-4; maybe TRBD1 (6 bases). Germline values: CDR1 SGHTA, CDR2 FQGNSA. This CDR3 has 16 amino acids. V was shortened by 1 base and J by 3 bases, with 12 bases between the two germline ends. CDR3 residues: CASSLVGGQSNEKLFL. DNA of the CDR3: TGTGCCAGCAGCTTAGTGGGGGGGCAGTCTAATGAAAAACTGTTTTTG.

This clonotype was found many times. This chain joins TRBV19 and TRBJ2-1; 10 bases line up with TRBD1. V was pared by 1 base and J by 10 bases, with 10 bases of the junction left unmatched. The CDR3 extends over 16 amino acids. The V gene's germline CDR1 is LNHDA and CDR2 SQIVND (reference sequence). This CDR3 is CASSIGTGGIVVEQFF. The CDR3 DNA sequence: TGTGCCAGTAGTATAGGGACAGGGGGTATAGTCGTCGAGCAGTTCTTC.

This clonotype was observed at least ten times. The V call is TRBV6-1, the J call TRBJ2-7; TRBD1 matches 7 bases. V trimming: 5 bases; J trimming: 4 bases; junction bases outside the gene matches: 11. This CDR3 is 15 amino acids long. Germline CDR1 is MNHNS and CDR2 is SASEGT. CDR3 sequence reads: CASSYAQGEGYEQYF. CDR3 nucleotide sequence: TGTGCCAGCAGTTACGCGCAGGGGGAAGGGTACGAGCAGTACTTC.